Listed here are 31 T cell receptor beta chains from one sample, sequenced in a study of blood T cell repertoires in COVID-19 (dated by TCRdb to about 2020). Library prep was done by the immunoSEQ multiplex PCR assay. TCRdb obtained this table from immuneACCESS and retained in-frame rearrangements with V and J assigned. These tables miss some clones; where compared with another copy, unresolved V genes account for less than half of the shortfall, and the remainder is unexplained. This sample holds about 410,000 clones; about nine tenths were observed only once. Jointly, the top ten make up under 1.5% of the sample. The sample consisted of peripheral blood. The receptors here all came from a woman aged 25 to 45 with active or convalescent COVID-19.

V usage is TRBV27 and J usage is TRBJ1-2; D uncertain. The length of the CDR3 is 14 residues. Per the germline V gene, CDR1 is MNHEY and CDR2 is SMNVEV (reference sequence). The ends were cut back, 5 bases at V and 4 bases at J, with 14 bases in the middle. The CDR3 reads CASSLERVGYGYTF. Here the CDR3 DNA reads TGTGCCAGCAGTCTCGAGCGGGTCGGCTATGGCTACACCTTC.

The chain is built from TRBV11-2 and TRBJ1-4; 11 bases align to TRBD1. There are 18 residues in the CDR3. CDR1 is SGHAT and CDR2 is FQNNGV in the germline V gene. V shed 5 bases and J 6 bases; nucleotides not matched to a gene: 14. In DNA form, the CDR3 reads TGTGCCAGCAGCCGCGGGACAGGGGGTATAGCACGCCATGAAAAACTGTTTTTT. Residues: CASSRGTGGIARHEKLFF.

V gene TRBV14 combines with J gene TRBJ2-2, with TRBD2 matching 7 bases. The V gene end was trimmed by 4 bases and the J gene end by 5 bases; junction bases not matched to a gene: 7. Germline CDR1 is SGHDN and CDR2 is FVKESK. The CDR3 sequence is 15 residues long. As DNA, the CDR3 is TGTGCCAGCAGCCGCCGGGACTACAGAACCGGGGAGCTGTTTTTT. As protein: CASSRRDYRTGELFF.

This clone was seen only once. The chain employs TRBV29-1 and TRBJ2-7; the match to TRBD1 covers 11 bases. The V gene's germline CDR1 is SQVTM and CDR2 ANQGSEA. The ends lost 4 bases at V and 3 bases at J; junction bases unmatched: 5. There are 14 residues in the CDR3. CDR3 sequence (DNA): TGCAGCGTTGCGGGGGACAGGGGGAGCTACGAGCAGTACTTC. Protein sequence: CSVAGDRGSYEQYF.

The rearrangement links TRBV6-6 to TRBJ1-1; D gene unclear. The CDR3 loop spans 14 amino acids. The V gene lost 5 bases and the J gene lost 11 bases, with 21 bases spanning the gap. Germline-derived CDR1 and CDR2 are MNHNY and SVGAGI (reference sequence). The CDR3 region is CASSPDGKTIGAFF. Written as DNA, the CDR3 is TGTGCCAGCAGTCCGGACGGGAAAACTATCGGGGCTTTCTTT.

The genes are TRBV11-2 and TRBJ1-1; 9 nucleotides align to TRBD1. Germline loops: CDR1 SGHAT, CDR2 FQNNGV. The CDR3 extends over 14 amino acids. With 1 base clipped from V and 11 bases from J, the junction kept 8 bases outside the gene matches. The CDR3 DNA reads TGTGCCAGCAGCTTAGCCGGGACAGGGTTTAACGCTTTCTTT. Its protein is CASSLAGTGFNAFF.

V is TRBV19 and J is TRBJ1-1; 9 nucleotides line up with TRBD1. V shed 4 bases, J shed 7 bases, and the junction held 13 bases outside the gene matches. The germline gives CDR1 LNHDA, CDR2 SQIVND (reference sequence). The CDR3 runs 16 residues. The CDR3 reads CASSKLATGGTVEAFF. CDR3 nucleotides: TGTGCCAGTAGTAAGCTAGCGACAGGGGGTACGGTTGAAGCTTTCTTT.

The genes are TRBV7-9 and TRBJ1-2; a weak D match, TRBD1 (6 bases). The V end was cut by 1 base, the J end by 0 bases, with 15 bases between. The CDR3 covers 17 residues. Germline lookup yields CDR1 SEHNR and CDR2 FQNEAQ (reference sequence). CDR3 region: CASSLDTIQGSNYGYTF. The CDR3 DNA reads as TGTGCCAGCAGCTTAGATACCATACAGGGATCTAACTATGGCTACACCTTC.

CDR3 sequence (DNA): TGTGCCAGTAGTTACAGGAGCCCGGACACTGAAGCTTTCTTT. Translated: CASSYRSPDTEAFF. The V gene is TRBV19, the J gene TRBJ1-1; D is perhaps TRBD1 (5 bases). Germline CDR1 LNHDA, CDR2 SQIVND (reference sequence). The CDR3 is 14 amino acids. V was pared by 5 bases and J by 3 bases, with 13 bases between.

The rearrangement joins TRBV12-5 to TRBJ1-2, with TRBD1 matching 8 bases. There are 16 residues in the CDR3. CDR1 and CDR2 (germline): LGHNT, FRNRAP. With 0 bases clipped from V and 4 bases from J, the junction kept 7 bases outside the gene matches. The CDR3 DNA reads as TGTGCTAGTGGTTTGGTACCCCTAGACAGGGGCTATGGCTACACCTTC. Its protein is CASGLVPLDRGYGYTF.

This clone was recorded a few times. The CDR3 coding sequence is TGTGCCAGCAGTTACGGGTTACAGGGGGCTACTCAGCCCCAGCATTTT. It yields the protein CASSYGLQGATQPQHF. The chain employs TRBV6-6 and TRBJ1-5; 9 bases line up with TRBD1. The CDR3 spans 16 residues. In germline, CDR1 is MNHNY, CDR2 SVGAGI (reference sequence). Trimming removed 2 bases from V and 6 bases from J; junction bases left unmatched: 8.

V gene TRBV3-1 (or the pseudogene TRBV3-2) combines with J gene TRBJ2-2, with TRBD2 identical over 7 bases. The junction had 1 base not matched to a gene; V was cut back by 3 bases and J by 0 bases. Germline values: CDR1 LGHDT, CDR2 YNNKEL (reference sequence). There are 15 residues in the CDR3. CDR3 DNA: TGTGCCAGCAGCCACGGGGGGACGAACACCGGGGAGCTGTTTTTT. Encoded protein: CASSHGGTNTGELFF.

The chain couples TRBV10-2 to TRBJ1-4; 8 bases agree with TRBD1. This CDR3 has 16 residues. The V segment lost 7 bases and the J segment 8 bases; nucleotides outside the gene matches: 15. Germline V gene data show CDR1 as WSHSY and CDR2 as SAAADI. DNA of the CDR3: TGCGCCAGCACCAACGCCGTGGACAGGGTTCGGGAAAAACTGTTTTTT. Translated, it gives CASTNAVDRVREKLFF.

The rearrangement joins TRBV5-1 to TRBJ2-1; 9 bases match TRBD2. Germline-derived CDR1 and CDR2 are SGHRS and YFSETQ. Trimming removed 1 base from V and 6 bases from J; junction bases left unmatched: 5. This CDR3 contains 15 residues. In nucleotides, the CDR3 is TGCGCCAGCAGCTTGTCTCTAGCGGGAATCAATGAGCAGTTCTTC. As protein: CASSLSLAGINEQFF.

The V gene is TRBV2, the J gene TRBJ1-5; weak D call: TRBD1 (6 bases). From germline, CDR1 is SNHLY and CDR2 FYNNEI. The CDR3 spans 12 residues. The V end lost 6 bases, the J end lost 5 bases, and 8 bases lay between the germline ends. CDR3 bases: TGTGCCAGCAGGAACAGGGATCAGCCCCAGCATTTT. Protein product: CASRNRDQPQHF. Drawing the rest from reference TRBV2 and TRBJ1-5, the complete variable domain is EPEVTQTPSHQVTQMGQEVILRCVPISNHLYFYWYRQILGQKVEFLVSFYNNEISEKSEIFDDQFSVERPDGSNFTLKIRSTKLEDSAMYFCASRNRDQPQHFGDGTRLSIL.

The rearrangement joins TRBV19 to TRBJ1-2; perhaps TRBD1 as D (6 bases). The V gene lost 6 bases and the J gene lost 3 bases, with 11 bases spanning the gap. CDR1 and CDR2 from the germline V gene are LNHDA and SQIVND (reference sequence). The CDR3 is 13 residues long. This CDR3 is CASSGTLYYGYTF. The CDR3 DNA follows: TGTGCCAGTAGCGGGACACTGTACTATGGCTACACCTTC.

The chain employs TRBV24-1 and TRBJ2-3; 7 nucleotides line up with TRBD1. V trimming: 4 bases; J trimming: 0 bases; junction bases outside the gene matches: 6. The CDR3 sequence is 16 residues long. CDR1 and CDR2 from the germline V gene are KGHDR and SFDVKD. CDR3 protein: CATSDSQGTSTDTQYF. For the CDR3, the DNA is TGTGCCACCAGTGACTCACAGGGGACAAGCACAGATACGCAGTATTTT.

V usage is TRBV7-8 and J usage is TRBJ2-1; 7 bases are shared with TRBD2. This CDR3 has 18 amino acids. V shed 2 bases, J shed 2 bases, and the junction held 12 bases outside the gene matches. Germline CDR1 reads SGHVS; CDR2 reads FQNEAQ. The CDR3 is CASSLPRASGGTYNEQFF. CDR3 DNA: TGTGCCAGCAGCTTACCCCGGGCTAGCGGAGGAACCTACAATGAGCAGTTCTTC.

This clone was seen just once. The chain is built from TRBV30 and TRBJ1-4; D unresolved. Germline V gives CDR1 GTSNPN, CDR2 SVGIG (reference sequence). The CDR3 runs 15 residues. Trimming stripped 0 bases from V and 7 bases from J, with 15 bases between. This CDR3 is CAWSVLEGLSEKLFF. As DNA, the CDR3 is TGTGCCTGGAGTGTACTCGAGGGTTTGTCTGAAAAACTGTTTTTT.

This clone has a handful of counts. The genes are TRBV6-5 and TRBJ1-5; D uncertain. Germline assignment: CDR1 MNHEY and CDR2 SVGAGI. The CDR3 length is 14 residues. V gave up 6 bases and J gave up 0 bases, with 9 bases separating them. The CDR3 region is CASRSDYSNQPQHF. The DNA for the CDR3 is TGTGCCAGCAGGTCAGATTATAGCAATCAGCCCCAGCATTTT.

V usage is TRBV10-2 and J usage is TRBJ2-7; D might be TRBD2 (6 bases). Trimming took off 6 bases at V and 2 bases at J, with 20 bases between the two ends. Germline lookup yields CDR1 WSHSY and CDR2 SAAADI. This CDR3 has 16 amino acids. CDR3 nucleotide sequence: TGCGCCAGCAGAGAGCCGGGACTCAAAGGGACCTACGAGCAGTACTTC. The encoded protein is CASREPGLKGTYEQYF.

The chain employs TRBV7-2 and TRBJ1-1; D remains unclear. V lost 6 bases, J lost 1 base, and 9 bases lay in between. The germline CDR1 and CDR2 sequences are SGHTA and FQGNSA. This CDR3 region has 13 residues. The CDR3 sequence is CASSYVQNTEAFF. CDR3 sequence (DNA): TGTGCCAGCAGTTACGTACAGAACACTGAAGCTTTCTTT.

This chain connects TRBV5-8 to TRBJ2-5; D is perhaps TRBD1 (5 bases). V shed 2 bases and J shed 4 bases, with 9 bases lying between them. Per germline, CDR1 SGHTS and CDR2 YDEGEE. The CDR3 is 13 amino acids. This CDR3 reads CASSLAQGETQYF. Here the CDR3 DNA reads TGTGCCAGCAGCTTAGCCCAGGGAGAGACCCAGTACTTC.

The gene calls are TRBV6-5 and TRBJ2-3; TRBD2 aligns across 8 bases. The germline V gene has CDR1 MNHEY and CDR2 SVGAGI. This CDR3 has 15 residues. The V and J ends lost 2 bases and 2 bases, in that order; junction bases with no gene match: 3. As DNA, the CDR3 is TGTGCCAGCAGTTACATAGCGGGATTCACAGATACGCAGTATTTT. This sequence encodes CASSYIAGFTDTQYF.

The chain is built from TRBV13 and TRBJ2-3, with 12 bases lining up with TRBD2. J lost 2 bases, V lost 4 bases, and 4 bases had no gene match. The CDR3 sequence is 16 residues long. In germline, CDR1 is PRHDT, CDR2 FYEKMQ (reference sequence). This CDR3 reads CASSSGLAGTTDTQYF. In DNA, the CDR3 is TGTGCCAGCAGCTCCGGACTAGCGGGGACCACAGATACGCAGTATTTT.

The chain recombines TRBV7-9 with TRBJ2-7, with a weak D call TRBD1 (5 bases). The germline gives CDR1 SEHNR, CDR2 FQNEAQ (reference sequence). This CDR3 region has 14 residues. Trimming stripped 5 bases from V and 2 bases from J, with 13 bases between. The DNA for the CDR3 is TGTGCCAGCAGCCCAGAGACAGACCCCTACGAGCAGTACTTC. It encodes CASSPETDPYEQYF.

The chain is built from TRBV19 and TRBJ1-5; D remains unclear. Between the trimmed V and J ends, which lost 7 bases and 4 bases, there was a span of 8 bases. Germline lookup yields CDR1 LNHDA and CDR2 SQIVND (reference sequence). CDR3 size: 12 residues. CDR3 in amino acids: CASTDRNQPQHF. The CDR3, as DNA: TGTGCCAGTACCGATCGGAATCAGCCCCAGCATTTT.

Worth noting for this clone: This specimen includes other DNA sequences encoding the same CDR3. The chain has TRBV19 and TRBJ1-5; weak D call: TRBD1 (6 bases). This CDR3 has 15 amino acids. Germline V CDR1 and CDR2: LNHDA, SQIVND (reference sequence). Trimming pared 5 bases from V and 0 bases from J, leaving 11 bases between. The CDR3 bases are TGTGCCAGTAGTTCGACAGGATATAGCAATCAGCCCCAGCATTTT. It codes for CASSSTGYSNQPQHF.

This chain links TRBV6-1 with TRBJ1-2; TRBD1 aligns across 7 bases. Trimming cost V 0 bases and J 5 bases; bases outside gene matches: 6. CDR3 length equals 15 residues. Per germline, CDR1 MNHNS and CDR2 SASEGT. CDR3 DNA: TGTGCCAGCAGTGAAGCGAGTGGACAGGCTTATGGCTACACCTTC. Translated: CASSEASGQAYGYTF.

V gene TRBV2 combines with J gene TRBJ1-5; D perhaps matches TRBD1 (6 bases). Trimming took off 5 bases at V and 12 bases at J, with 14 bases between the two ends. The germline CDR1 and CDR2 sequences are SNHLY and FYNNEI. This CDR3 is 12 amino acids long. The CDR3 is CASSNNDRFQHF. The CDR3, as DNA: TGTGCCAGCAGTAATAACGACAGGTTCCAGCATTTT.

The chain is built from TRBV19 and TRBJ1-5; TRBD1 matches 9 bases. The germline CDR1 and CDR2 sequences are LNHDA and SQIVND (reference sequence). Unmatched junction bases numbered 8, after V lost 4 bases and J lost 7 bases. The CDR3 is 15 amino acids. As DNA, the CDR3 is TGTGCCAGTAGTAGGGCGGGACAGGGTGGACAGCCCCAGCATTTT. Translated: CASSRAGQGGQPQHF. Complete variable domain (other parts from reference TRBV19 and TRBJ1-5): DGGITQSPKYLFRKEGQNVTLSCEQNLNHDAMYWYRQDPGQGLRLIYYSQIVNDFQKGDIAEGYSVSREKKESFPLTVTSAQKNPTAFYLCASSRAGQGGQPQHFGDGTRLSIL.